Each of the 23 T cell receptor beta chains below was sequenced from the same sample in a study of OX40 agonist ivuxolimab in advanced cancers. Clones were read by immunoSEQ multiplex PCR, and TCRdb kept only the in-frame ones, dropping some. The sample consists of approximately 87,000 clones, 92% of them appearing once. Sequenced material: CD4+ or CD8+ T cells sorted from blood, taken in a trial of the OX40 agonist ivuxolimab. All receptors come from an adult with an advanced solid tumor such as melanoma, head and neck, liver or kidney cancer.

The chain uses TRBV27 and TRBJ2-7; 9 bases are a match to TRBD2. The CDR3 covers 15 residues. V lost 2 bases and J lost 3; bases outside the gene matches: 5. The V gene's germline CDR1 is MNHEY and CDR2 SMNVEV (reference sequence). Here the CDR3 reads CASSLAGTSYYEQYF. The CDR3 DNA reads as TGTGCCAGCAGTTTAGCCGGGACTAGCTACTACGAGCAGTACTTC.

This CDR3 is CAWSSGGGDTQYF. In nucleotides, the CDR3 is TGTGCCTGGAGTAGCGGGGGGGGAGATACGCAGTATTTT. The rearrangement uses TRBV30 and TRBJ2-3; 10 positions match TRBD2. J lost 5 bases, V lost 2 bases, and 1 base had no gene match. Germline V lookup: CDR1 GTSNPN, CDR2 SVGIG (reference sequence). The CDR3 covers 13 residues.

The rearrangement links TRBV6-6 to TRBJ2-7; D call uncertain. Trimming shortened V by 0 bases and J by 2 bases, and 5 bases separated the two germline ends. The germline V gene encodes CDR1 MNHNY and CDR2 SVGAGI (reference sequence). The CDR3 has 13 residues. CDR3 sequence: CASSYSRTYEQYF. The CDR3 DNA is TGTGCCAGCAGTTACTCAAGGACCTACGAGCAGTACTTC.

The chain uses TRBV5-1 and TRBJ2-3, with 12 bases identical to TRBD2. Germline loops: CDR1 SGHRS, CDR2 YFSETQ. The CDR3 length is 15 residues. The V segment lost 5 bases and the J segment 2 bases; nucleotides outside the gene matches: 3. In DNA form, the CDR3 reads TGCGCCAGCAGGTCTAGCGGGGGGGCCACAGATACGCAGTATTTT. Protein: CASRSSGGATDTQYF.

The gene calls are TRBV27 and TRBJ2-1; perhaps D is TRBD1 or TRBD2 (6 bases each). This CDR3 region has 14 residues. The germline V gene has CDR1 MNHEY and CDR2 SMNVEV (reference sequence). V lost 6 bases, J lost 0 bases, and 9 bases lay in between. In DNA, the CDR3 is TGTGCCAGCAGCGGGGGCAGCTCCTACAATGAGCAGTTCTTC. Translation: CASSGGSSYNEQFF.

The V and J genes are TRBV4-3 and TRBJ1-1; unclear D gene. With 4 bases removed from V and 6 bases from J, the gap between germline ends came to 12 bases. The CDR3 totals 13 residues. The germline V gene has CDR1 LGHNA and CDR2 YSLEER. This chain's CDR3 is CASSLTESAEAFF. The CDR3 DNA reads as TGCGCCAGCAGCCTTACTGAGTCGGCTGAAGCTTTCTTT.

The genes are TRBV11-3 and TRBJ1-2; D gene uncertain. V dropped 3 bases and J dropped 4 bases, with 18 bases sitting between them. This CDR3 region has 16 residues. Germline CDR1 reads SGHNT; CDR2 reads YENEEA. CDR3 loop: CASSLDIVGKTYGYTF. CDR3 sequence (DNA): TGTGCCAGCAGCTTGGATATCGTCGGAAAGACCTATGGCTACACCTTC.

CDR3 amino acids: CASSEGPALAKNIQYF. CDR3 nucleotide sequence: TGTGCCAGCAGTGAAGGGCCAGCCTTAGCCAAAAACATTCAGTACTTC. This rearrangement joins TRBV6-1 to TRBJ2-4; D not certain. The CDR3 covers 16 residues. Trimming shortened V by 1 base and J by 0 bases, and 10 bases separated the two germline ends. CDR1 is MNHNS and CDR2 is SASEGT in the germline V gene.

Written as DNA, the CDR3 is TGTGCCAGCAGTTTAGGGGCTTATCGGGGGAACACCGGGGAGCTGTTTTTT. Its translation is CASSLGAYRGNTGELFF. The V and J genes are TRBV27 and TRBJ2-2; either TRBD1 or TRBD2 may supply D (5 bases each). The germline V gene encodes CDR1 MNHEY and CDR2 SMNVEV (reference sequence). Trimming cost V 2 bases and J 1 base, with 14 bases left between them. The CDR3 runs to 17 residues.

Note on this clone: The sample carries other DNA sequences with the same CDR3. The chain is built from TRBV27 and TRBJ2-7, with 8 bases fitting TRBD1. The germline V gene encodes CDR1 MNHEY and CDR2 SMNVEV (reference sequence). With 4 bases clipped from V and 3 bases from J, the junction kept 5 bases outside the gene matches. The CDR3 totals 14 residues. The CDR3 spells CASSSDRGGYEQYF. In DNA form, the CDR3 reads TGTGCCAGCAGTTCAGACAGGGGAGGCTACGAGCAGTACTTC.

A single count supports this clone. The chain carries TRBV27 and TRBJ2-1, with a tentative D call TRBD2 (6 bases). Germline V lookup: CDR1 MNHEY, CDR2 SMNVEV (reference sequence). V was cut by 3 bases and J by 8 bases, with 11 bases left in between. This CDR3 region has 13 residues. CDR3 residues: CASSFTTSYEQFF. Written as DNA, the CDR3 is TGTGCCAGCAGTTTCACCACTAGCTATGAGCAGTTCTTC.

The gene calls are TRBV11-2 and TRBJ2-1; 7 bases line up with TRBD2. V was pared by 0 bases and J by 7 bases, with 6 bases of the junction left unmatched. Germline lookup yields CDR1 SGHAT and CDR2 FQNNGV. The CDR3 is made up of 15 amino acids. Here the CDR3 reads CASSLEAGVSNEQFF. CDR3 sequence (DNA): TGTGCCAGCAGCTTAGAGGCGGGAGTATCGAATGAGCAGTTCTTC.

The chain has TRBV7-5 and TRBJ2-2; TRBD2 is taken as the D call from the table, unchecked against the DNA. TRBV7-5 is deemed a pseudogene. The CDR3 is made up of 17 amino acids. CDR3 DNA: TGTGCCAGCAGCTTAGTAAAGGGACTAGCAGTTTACGGGGAGCTGTTTTTT. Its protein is CASSLVKGLAVYGELFF.

DNA for the CDR3: TGCGCCAGCAGCCAAGGAGGGGCCCAGCATTTT. Its translation is CASSQGGAQHF. The chain employs TRBV10-2 and TRBJ1-5, with a tentative D call TRBD1 (5 bases). CDR1 and CDR2 from the germline V gene are WSHSY and SAAADI. The CDR3 extends over 11 amino acids. Between the trimmed V and J ends, which lost 6 bases and 11 bases, there was a span of 11 bases.

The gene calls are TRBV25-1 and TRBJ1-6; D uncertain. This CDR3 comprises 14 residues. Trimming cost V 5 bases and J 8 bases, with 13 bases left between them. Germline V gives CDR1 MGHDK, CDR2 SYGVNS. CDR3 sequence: CASSPPPRDSPLHF. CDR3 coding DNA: TGTGCCAGCAGTCCCCCTCCCCGGGATTCACCCCTCCACTTT.

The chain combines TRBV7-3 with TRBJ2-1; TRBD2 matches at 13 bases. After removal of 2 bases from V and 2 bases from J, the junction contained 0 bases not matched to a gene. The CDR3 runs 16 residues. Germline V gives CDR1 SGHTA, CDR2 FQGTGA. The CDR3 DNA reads TGTGCCAGCAGCTTAGGGACTAGCGGGACCTACAATGAGCAGTTCTTC. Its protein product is CASSLGTSGTYNEQFF.

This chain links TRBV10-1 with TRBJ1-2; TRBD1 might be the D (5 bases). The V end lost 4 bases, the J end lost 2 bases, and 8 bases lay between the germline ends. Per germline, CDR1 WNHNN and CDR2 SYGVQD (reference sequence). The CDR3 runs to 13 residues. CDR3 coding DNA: TGCGCCAGCAGTGGACAGACAAACTATGGCTACACCTTC. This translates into CASSGQTNYGYTF.

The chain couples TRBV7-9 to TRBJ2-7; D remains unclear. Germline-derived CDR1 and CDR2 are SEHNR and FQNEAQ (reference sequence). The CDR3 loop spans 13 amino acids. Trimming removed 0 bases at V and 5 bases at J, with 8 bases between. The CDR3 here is CASSLAGVHEQYF. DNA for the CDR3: TGTGCCAGCAGCTTAGCAGGAGTCCACGAGCAGTACTTC.

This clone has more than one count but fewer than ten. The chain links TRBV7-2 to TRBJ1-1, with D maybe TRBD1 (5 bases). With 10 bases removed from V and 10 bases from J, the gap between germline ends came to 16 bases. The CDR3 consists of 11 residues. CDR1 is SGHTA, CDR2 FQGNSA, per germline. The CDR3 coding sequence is TGTGCCACCCGGGGCGCAGCTGGAGCTTTCTTT. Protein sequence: CATRGAAGAFF. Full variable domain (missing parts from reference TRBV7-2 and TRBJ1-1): GAGVSQSPSNKVTEKGKDVELRCDPISGHTALYWYRQSLGQGLEFLIYFQGNSAPDKSGLPSDRFSAERTGGSVSTLTIQRTQQEDSAVYLCATRGAAGAFFGQGTRLTVV.

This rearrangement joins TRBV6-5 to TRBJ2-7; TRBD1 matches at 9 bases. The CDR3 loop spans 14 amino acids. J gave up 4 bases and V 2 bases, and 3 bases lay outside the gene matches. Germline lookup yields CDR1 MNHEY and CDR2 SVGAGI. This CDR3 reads CASSYGTGPYEQYF. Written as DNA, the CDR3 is TGTGCCAGCAGTTACGGGACAGGGCCTTACGAGCAGTACTTC.

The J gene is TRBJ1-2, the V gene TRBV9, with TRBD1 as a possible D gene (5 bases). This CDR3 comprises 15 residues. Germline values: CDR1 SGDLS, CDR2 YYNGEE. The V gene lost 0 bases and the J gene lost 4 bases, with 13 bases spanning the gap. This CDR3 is CASSVGGVAPYGYTF. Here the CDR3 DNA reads TGTGCCAGCAGCGTAGGGGGGGTTGCCCCCTATGGCTACACCTTC. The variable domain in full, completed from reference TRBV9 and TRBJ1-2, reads DSGVTQTPKHLITATGQRVTLRCSPRSGDLSVYWYQQSLDQGLQFLIQYYNGEERAKGNILERFSAQQFPDLHSELNLSSLELGDSALYFCASSVGGVAPYGYTFGSGTRLTVV.

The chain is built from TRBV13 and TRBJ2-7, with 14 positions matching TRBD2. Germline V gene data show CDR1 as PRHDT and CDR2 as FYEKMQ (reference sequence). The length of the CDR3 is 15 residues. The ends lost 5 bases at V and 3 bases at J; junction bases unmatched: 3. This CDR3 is CASSKGLAGVYEQYF. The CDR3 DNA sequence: TGTGCCAGCAGCAAGGGACTAGCGGGAGTCTACGAGCAGTACTTC.

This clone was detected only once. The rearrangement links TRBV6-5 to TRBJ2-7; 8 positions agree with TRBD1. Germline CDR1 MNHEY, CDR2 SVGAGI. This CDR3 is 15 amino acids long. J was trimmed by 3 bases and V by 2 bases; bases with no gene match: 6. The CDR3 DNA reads TGTGCCAGCAGTTACGGGGCAGGGGGCCTCTACGAGCAGTACTTC. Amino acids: CASSYGAGGLYEQYF.